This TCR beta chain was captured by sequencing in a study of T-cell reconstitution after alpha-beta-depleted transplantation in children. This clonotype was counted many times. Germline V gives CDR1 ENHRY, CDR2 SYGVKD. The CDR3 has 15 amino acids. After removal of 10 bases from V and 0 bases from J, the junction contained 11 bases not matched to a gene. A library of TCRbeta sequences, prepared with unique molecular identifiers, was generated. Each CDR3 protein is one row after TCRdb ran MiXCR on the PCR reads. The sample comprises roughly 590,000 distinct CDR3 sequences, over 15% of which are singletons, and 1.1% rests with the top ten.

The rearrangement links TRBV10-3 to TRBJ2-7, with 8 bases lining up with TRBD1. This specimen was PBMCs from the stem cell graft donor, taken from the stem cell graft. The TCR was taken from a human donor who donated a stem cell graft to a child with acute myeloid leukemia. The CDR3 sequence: CATSHGQGASYEQYV. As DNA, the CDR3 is TGTGCCACCAGCCATGGTCAGGGGGCCTCCTACGAGCAGTACGTC.